Reported below is one T cell receptor (beta chain). What it recognizes is unknown. The V gene lost 8 bases and the J gene lost 12 bases, with 19 bases spanning the gap. CDR3 length: 12 amino acids. The source of the sample is a study of T cell responses to AZD1222 COVID-19 vaccine. Regarding the study as a whole: Of spike-specific TCRs, nearly half reportedly target regions left unmutated in variants. Baseline antibody screening turned up just a handful of seropositive AZD1222 recipients.

Clones were read by immunoSEQ multiplex PCR, and TCRdb kept only the in-frame ones, dropping some. The sample consists of 80,000 or so clones, around nine tenths of them appearing once. This specimen consisted of peripheral blood, obtained on day 0 of AZD1222 vaccination. This TCR was recovered from an adult in good health. V gene TRBV12-3 or TRBV12-4 combines with J gene TRBJ1-2; possible D gene TRBD1, 5 bases. The CDR3 spells CASPNKRARDTF. The CDR3 DNA follows: TGTGCCAGCCCCAATAAGAGGGCCAGGGACACCTTC.